This T cell receptor (beta chain) derives from a study of OX40 agonist ivuxolimab in advanced cancers. Overall study context: The patients received agonistic anti-OX40 (CD134) antibody ivuxolimab. Study-wide findings and caveats: Expanded clones were, on average, more numerous among CD8+ T cells than CD4+.

The germline V gene encodes CDR1 SNHLY and CDR2 FYNNEI. This CDR3 region has 14 residues. Between the trimmed V and J ends, which lost 6 bases and 6 bases, there was a span of 17 bases. Regarding this clone: What it recognizes is unknown.

Clones were read by immunoSEQ multiplex PCR, and TCRdb kept only the in-frame ones, dropping some. The sample comprises over 65,000 clones, more than 80% of which are singletons, and 2% to 2.5% rests with the top ten. This clonotype was obtained from an adult with an advanced solid tumor such as melanoma, head and neck, liver or kidney cancer. This chain uses TRBV2 with TRBJ1-2, with TRBD1 as a possible D gene (5 bases). The sequencing here drew on CD4+ or CD8+ T cells sorted from blood, taken in a trial of the OX40 agonist ivuxolimab. CDR3 amino acids: CASRATGTAHGYTF. CDR3 bases: TGTGCCAGCAGAGCGACTGGGACGGCCCATGGCTACACCTTC.